This note documents a single T cell receptor beta chain sequence. The antigen remains unidentified. The read gets to within 3 residues of the CDR3 end, and the germline J gene fills in the rest. The CDR3 contains 17 residues. After removal of 4 bases from V and 2 bases from J, the junction contained 9 bases not matched to a gene. The V gene's germline CDR1 is SGHRS and CDR2 YFSETQ. Donors gave roughly 5 to 9 ml heparinized peripheral whole blood. This specimen comes from a study of T cell clonality in common variable immunodeficiency. Study-wide points: CVID subjects had higher TCRbeta clonality than healthy controls, most marked in about a third. In common variable immunodeficiency, TCR beta chains reportedly carried fewer deletions and N-nucleotide insertions.

The table came from immunoSEQ multiplex PCR; TCRdb's copy has only in-frame clones and leaves some out. The sample shows approximately 81,000 clones, none of them appearing just once. The source of this sequence is a person aged 18-69 years in good health. The specimen was peripheral blood mononuclear cells. The chain joins TRBV5-1 to TRBJ2-2, with 9 bases identical to TRBD2. Incomplete CDR3 DNA: TGCGCCAGCAGCCCGGGGCTAGCGGGACGAAACACCGGGGAG. It encodes CASSPGLAGRNTGE. The entire CDR3 sequence reads CASSPGLAGRNTGELFF.